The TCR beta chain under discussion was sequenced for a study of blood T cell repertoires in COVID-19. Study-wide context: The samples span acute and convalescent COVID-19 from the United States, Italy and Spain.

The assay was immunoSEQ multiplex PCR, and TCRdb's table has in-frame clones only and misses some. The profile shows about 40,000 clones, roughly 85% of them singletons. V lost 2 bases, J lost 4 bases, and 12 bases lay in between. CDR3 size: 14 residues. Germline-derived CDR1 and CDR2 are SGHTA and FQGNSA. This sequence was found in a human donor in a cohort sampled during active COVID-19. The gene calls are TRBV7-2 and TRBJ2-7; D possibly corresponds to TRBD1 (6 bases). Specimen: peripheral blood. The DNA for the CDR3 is TGTGCCAGCAGCTTAACAGGGTCAGGGTACGAGCAGTACTTC. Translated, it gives CASSLTGSGYEQYF.